The 9 T cell receptor beta chains reported below all come from one sample, sequenced in a study of blood T cell repertoires in COVID-19. Only in-frame clones appear in the TCRdb table, and some are missing; sequencing was by immunoSEQ multiplex PCR. The top ten clones hold around 21% of a sample with tens of thousands of clones, 88% of them seen once. Sequenced sample: peripheral blood. These receptors came from a woman aged 50 to 60 with active or convalescent COVID-19.

The rearrangement joins TRBV18 to TRBJ2-7, with D possibly TRBD1 on 6 matching bases. Germline V gene data show CDR1 as KGHSH and CDR2 as LQKENI. The CDR3 is made up of 15 amino acids. Trimming took off 6 bases at V and 5 bases at J, with 20 bases between the two ends. The CDR3 is CASSPNLDSSNEQYF. CDR3 nucleotides: TGTGCCAGCTCTCCCAATCTGGACAGCTCGAACGAGCAGTACTTC.

This clone turned up a few times. The V call is TRBV4-2, the J call TRBJ2-7, with TRBD2 matching 9 bases. With V trimmed by 5 bases and J by 3 bases, 8 bases remained unmatched. Germline CDR1 is LGHNA and CDR2 is YNFKEQ. The CDR3 covers 15 residues. Here the CDR3 DNA reads TGTGCCAGCAGCAAACCGGGACTAGCAGGCTACGAGCAGTACTTC. Encoded protein: CASSKPGLAGYEQYF.

V is TRBV3-1 (or the pseudogene TRBV3-2) and J is TRBJ1-1, with D unresolved. Between the trimmed V and J ends, which lost 1 base and 1 base, there was a span of 7 bases. The CDR3 runs 14 residues. Germline V gene sequence: CDR1 LGHDT, CDR2 YNNKEL (reference sequence). The CDR3 region is CASSQVNRNTEAFF. The CDR3 DNA reads TGTGCCAGCAGCCAAGTAAACAGGAACACTGAAGCTTTCTTT.

The sample holds a few counts of this clone. The chain joins TRBV6-5 to TRBJ2-3; weak D call: TRBD2 (7 bases). From germline, CDR1 is MNHEY and CDR2 SVGAGI. The CDR3 is 15 amino acids. V dropped 7 bases and J dropped 3 bases, with 17 bases sitting between them. CDR3 bases: TGTGCCAGCACACCGGGAGGTCAGGGGACAGATACGCAGTATTTT. This sequence encodes CASTPGGQGTDTQYF.

J is TRBJ2-7 and V is TRBV9; 12 bases are a match to TRBD2. The germline V gene has CDR1 SGDLS and CDR2 YYNGEE. Trimming removed 4 bases from V and 4 bases from J; junction bases left unmatched: 3. This CDR3 is built from 14 residues. CDR3 DNA: TGTGCCAGCAGCTCAGGGACTAGCGGGTACGAGCAGTACTTC. Amino acid sequence: CASSSGTSGYEQYF.

This sequence joins TRBV9 and TRBJ2-1; weak D call: TRBD1 (5 bases). The CDR3 runs 16 residues. Germline lookup yields CDR1 SGDLS and CDR2 YYNGEE. V lost 1 base and J 2 bases, leaving 13 bases between the germline ends. The CDR3 nucleotides are TGTGCCAGCAGCGTACAGGTACAGGAAGCCTACAATGAGCAGTTCTTC. Translated, it gives CASSVQVQEAYNEQFF.

This chain links TRBV9 with TRBJ2-3, with 9 bases matching TRBD2. The CDR3 runs 15 residues. Germline values: CDR1 SGDLS, CDR2 YYNGEE. The V segment lost 0 bases and the J segment 3 bases; nucleotides outside the gene matches: 2. This CDR3 reads CASSVASGNTDTQYF. DNA for the CDR3: TGTGCCAGCAGCGTAGCTAGCGGGAATACAGATACGCAGTATTTT.

CDR3: CASSVYGGLAGDEQFF. CDR3 coding DNA: TGTGCCAGCAGTGTGTATGGGGGACTAGCGGGAGATGAGCAGTTCTTC. V usage is TRBV25-1 and J usage is TRBJ2-1; 14 nucleotides line up with TRBD2. Per the germline V gene, CDR1 is MGHDK and CDR2 is SYGVNS. CDR3 length: 16 amino acids. The J segment lost 8 bases and the V segment lost 4 bases, leaving 7 bases of the junction unmatched.

The gene calls are TRBV6-1 and TRBJ1-2; 9 bases are shared with TRBD1. The CDR3 extends over 16 amino acids. V was clipped by 2 bases and J by 2 bases; unmatched bases: 6. Germline CDR1 and CDR2: MNHNS and SASEGT. In nucleotides, the CDR3 is TGTGCCAGCAGTGAACGGCACAGGGGGCTCAACTATGGCTACACCTTC. Encoded protein: CASSERHRGLNYGYTF.